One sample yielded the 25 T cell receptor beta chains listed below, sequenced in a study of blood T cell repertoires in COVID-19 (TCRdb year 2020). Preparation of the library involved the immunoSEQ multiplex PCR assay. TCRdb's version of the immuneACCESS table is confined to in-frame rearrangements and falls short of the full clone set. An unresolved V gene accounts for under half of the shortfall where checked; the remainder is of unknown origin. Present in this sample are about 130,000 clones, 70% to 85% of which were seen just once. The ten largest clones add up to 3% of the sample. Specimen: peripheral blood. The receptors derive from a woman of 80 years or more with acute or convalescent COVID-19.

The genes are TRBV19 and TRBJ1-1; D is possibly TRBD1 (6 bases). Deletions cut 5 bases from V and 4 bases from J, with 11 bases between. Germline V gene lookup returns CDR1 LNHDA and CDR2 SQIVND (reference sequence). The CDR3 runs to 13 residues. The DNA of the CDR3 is TGTGCCAGTAGTGTCACAGGGAGCACTGAAGCTTTCTTT. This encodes CASSVTGSTEAFF.

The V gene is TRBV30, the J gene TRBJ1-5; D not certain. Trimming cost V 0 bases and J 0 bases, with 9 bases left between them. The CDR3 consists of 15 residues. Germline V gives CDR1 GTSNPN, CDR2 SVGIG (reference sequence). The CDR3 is CAWSVGIYSNQPQHF. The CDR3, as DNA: TGTGCCTGGAGTGTCGGGATTTATAGCAATCAGCCCCAGCATTTT.

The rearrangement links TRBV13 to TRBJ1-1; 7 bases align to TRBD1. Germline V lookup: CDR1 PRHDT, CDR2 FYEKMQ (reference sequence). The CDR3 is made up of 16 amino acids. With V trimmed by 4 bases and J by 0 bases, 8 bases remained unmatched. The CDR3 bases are TGTGCCAGCAGCTCGACAGGGTTCGAGATGAACACTGAAGCTTTCTTT. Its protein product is CASSSTGFEMNTEAFF.

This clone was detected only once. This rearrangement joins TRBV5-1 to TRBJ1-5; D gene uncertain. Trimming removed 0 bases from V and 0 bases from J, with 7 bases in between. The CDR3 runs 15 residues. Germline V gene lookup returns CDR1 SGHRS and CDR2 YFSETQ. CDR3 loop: CASSLAGNSNQPQHF. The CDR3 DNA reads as TGCGCCAGCAGCTTGGCCGGGAATAGCAATCAGCCCCAGCATTTT.

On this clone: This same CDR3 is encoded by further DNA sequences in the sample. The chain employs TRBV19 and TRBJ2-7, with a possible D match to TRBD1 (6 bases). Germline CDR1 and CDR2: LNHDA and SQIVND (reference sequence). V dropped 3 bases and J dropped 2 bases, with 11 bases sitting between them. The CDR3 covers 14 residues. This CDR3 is CASSMGRGTYEQYF. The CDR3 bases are TGTGCCAGTAGTATGGGCAGGGGAACCTACGAGCAGTACTTC.

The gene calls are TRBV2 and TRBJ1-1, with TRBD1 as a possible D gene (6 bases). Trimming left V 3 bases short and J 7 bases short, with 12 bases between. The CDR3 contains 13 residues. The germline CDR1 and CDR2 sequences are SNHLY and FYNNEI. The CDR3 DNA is TGTGCCAGCAGTGACAGGGGAATCAGTGAAGCTTTCTTT. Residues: CASSDRGISEAFF.

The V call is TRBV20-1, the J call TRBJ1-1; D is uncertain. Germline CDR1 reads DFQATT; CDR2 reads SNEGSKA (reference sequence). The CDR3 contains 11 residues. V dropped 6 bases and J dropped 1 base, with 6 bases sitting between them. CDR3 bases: TGCAGTGCCCGGGGGAACACTGAAGCTTTCTTT. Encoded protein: CSARGNTEAFF.

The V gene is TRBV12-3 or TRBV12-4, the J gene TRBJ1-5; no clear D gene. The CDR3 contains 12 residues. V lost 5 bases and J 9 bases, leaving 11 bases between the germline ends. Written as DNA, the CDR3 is TGTGCCAGCAGTAATTTAATGAGGCCCCAGCATTTT. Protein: CASSNLMRPQHF.

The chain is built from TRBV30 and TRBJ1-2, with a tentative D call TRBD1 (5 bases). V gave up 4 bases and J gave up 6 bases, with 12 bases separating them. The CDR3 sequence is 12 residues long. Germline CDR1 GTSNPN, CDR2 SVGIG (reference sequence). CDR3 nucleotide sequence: TGTGCCTGGACCGATAACAGGAATGGCTACACCTTC. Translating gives CAWTDNRNGYTF.

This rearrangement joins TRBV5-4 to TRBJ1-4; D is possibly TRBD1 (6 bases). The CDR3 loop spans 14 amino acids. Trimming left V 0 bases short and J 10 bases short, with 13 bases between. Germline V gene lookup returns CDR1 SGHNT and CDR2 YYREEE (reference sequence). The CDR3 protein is CASSLAQGKGKLFF. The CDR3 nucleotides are TGTGCCAGCAGCTTGGCGCAGGGGAAGGGAAAACTGTTTTTT.

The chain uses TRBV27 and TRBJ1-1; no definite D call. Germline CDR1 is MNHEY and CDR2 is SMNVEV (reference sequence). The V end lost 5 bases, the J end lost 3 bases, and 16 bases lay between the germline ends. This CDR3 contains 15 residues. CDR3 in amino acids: CASSPTPSVYTEAFF. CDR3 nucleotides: TGTGCCAGCAGTCCAACCCCCTCGGTTTACACTGAAGCTTTCTTT.

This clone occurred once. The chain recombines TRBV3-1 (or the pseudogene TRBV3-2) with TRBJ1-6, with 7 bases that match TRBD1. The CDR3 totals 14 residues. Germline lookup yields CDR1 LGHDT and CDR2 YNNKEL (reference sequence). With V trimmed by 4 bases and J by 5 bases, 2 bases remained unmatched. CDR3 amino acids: CASSLGTDNSPLHF. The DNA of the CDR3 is TGTGCCAGCAGCCTAGGGACAGATAATTCACCCCTCCACTTT.

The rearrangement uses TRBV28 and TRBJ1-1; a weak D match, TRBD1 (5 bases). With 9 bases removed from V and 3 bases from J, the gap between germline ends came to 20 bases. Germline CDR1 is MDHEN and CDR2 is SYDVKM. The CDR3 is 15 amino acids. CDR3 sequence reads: CASYVVGGGDTEAFF. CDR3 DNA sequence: TGTGCCAGTTACGTTGTGGGTGGGGGGGACACTGAAGCTTTCTTT.

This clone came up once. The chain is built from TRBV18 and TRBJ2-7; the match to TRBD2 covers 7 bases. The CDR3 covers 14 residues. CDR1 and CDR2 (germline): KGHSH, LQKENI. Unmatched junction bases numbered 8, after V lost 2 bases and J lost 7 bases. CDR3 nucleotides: TGTGCCAGCTCACCAGGCCCGGGACTACGGGAGCAGTACTTC. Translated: CASSPGPGLREQYF.

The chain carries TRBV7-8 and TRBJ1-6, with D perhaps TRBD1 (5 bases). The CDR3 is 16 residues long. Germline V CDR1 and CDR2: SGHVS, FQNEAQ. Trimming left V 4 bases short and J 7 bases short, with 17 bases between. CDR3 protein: CASSWLRGDGNSPLHF. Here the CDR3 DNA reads TGTGCCAGCAGCTGGTTGCGGGGGGATGGAAATTCACCCCTCCACTTT.

The CDR3 region is CASSPGTLYGYTF. DNA of the CDR3: TGTGCCAGCAGTCCCGGGACACTTTATGGCTACACCTTC. The J gene is TRBJ1-2, the V gene TRBV27; weak D call: TRBD1 (6 bases). Germline V gene data show CDR1 as MNHEY and CDR2 as SMNVEV (reference sequence). V lost 5 bases and J 5 bases, leaving 12 bases between the germline ends. The CDR3 is made up of 13 amino acids.

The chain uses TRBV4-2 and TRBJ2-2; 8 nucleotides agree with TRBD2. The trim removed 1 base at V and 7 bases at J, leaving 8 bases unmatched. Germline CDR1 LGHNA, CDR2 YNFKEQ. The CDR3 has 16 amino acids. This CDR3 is CASSQGVGGAGGELFF. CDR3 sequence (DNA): TGTGCCAGCAGCCAAGGGGTCGGGGGGGCTGGCGGGGAGCTGTTTTTT.

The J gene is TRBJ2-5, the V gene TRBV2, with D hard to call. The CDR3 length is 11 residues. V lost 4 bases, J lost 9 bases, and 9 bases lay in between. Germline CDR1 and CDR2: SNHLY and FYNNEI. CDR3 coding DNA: TGTGCCAGCAGTGCTTCCTATGCCCAGTACTTC. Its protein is CASSASYAQYF.

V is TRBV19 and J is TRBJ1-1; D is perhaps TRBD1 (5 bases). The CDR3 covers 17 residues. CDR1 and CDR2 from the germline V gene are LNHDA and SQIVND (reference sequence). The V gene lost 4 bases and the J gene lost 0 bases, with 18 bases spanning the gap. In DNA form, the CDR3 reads TGTGCCAGTAGTACCGAGTCCCGCGGGGCCGTGAACACTGAAGCTTTCTTT. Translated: CASSTESRGAVNTEAFF.

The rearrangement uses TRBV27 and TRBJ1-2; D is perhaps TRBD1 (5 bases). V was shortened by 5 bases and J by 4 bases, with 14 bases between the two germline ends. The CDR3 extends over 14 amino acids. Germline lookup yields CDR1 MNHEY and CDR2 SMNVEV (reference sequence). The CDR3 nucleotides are TGTGCCAGCAGTCCTAGGACAAGGAGCTATGGCTACACCTTC. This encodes CASSPRTRSYGYTF.

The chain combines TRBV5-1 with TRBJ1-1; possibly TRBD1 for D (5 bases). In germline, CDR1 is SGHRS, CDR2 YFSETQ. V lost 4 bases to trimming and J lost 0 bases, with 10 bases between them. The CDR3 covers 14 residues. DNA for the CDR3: TGCGCCAGCAGCGTGTCAGGGATGAACACTGAAGCTTTCTTT. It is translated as CASSVSGMNTEAFF. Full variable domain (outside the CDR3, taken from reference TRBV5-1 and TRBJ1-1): KAGVTQTPRYLIKTRGQQVTLSCSPISGHRSVSWYQQTPGQGLQFLFEYFSETQRNKGNFPGRFSGRQFSNSRSEMNVSTLELGDSALYLCASSVSGMNTEAFFGQGTRLTVV.

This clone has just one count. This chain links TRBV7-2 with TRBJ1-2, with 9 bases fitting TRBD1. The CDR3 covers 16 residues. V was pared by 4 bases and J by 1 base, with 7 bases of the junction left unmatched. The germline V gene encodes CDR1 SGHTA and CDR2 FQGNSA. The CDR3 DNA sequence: TGTGCCAGCAGCTCATTGGGACAGGGAATTAACTATGGCTACACCTTC. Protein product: CASSSLGQGINYGYTF.

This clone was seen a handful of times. CDR3 protein: CASSLDRRIGTDSPLHF. The CDR3 DNA reads as TGTGCCAGCAGTCTAGACAGGCGTATTGGGACGGATTCACCCCTCCACTTT. The chain carries TRBV7-2 and TRBJ1-6, with D perhaps TRBD1 (6 bases). The CDR3 extends over 17 amino acids. Trimming took off 6 bases at V and 8 bases at J, with 23 bases between the two ends. Germline V gives CDR1 SGHTA, CDR2 FQGNSA.

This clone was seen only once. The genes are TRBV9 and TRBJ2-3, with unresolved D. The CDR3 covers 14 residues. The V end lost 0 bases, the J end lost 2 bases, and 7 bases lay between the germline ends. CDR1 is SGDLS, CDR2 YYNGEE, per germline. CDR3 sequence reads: CASSVGRYTDTQYF. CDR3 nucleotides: TGTGCCAGCAGCGTAGGCAGGTACACAGATACGCAGTATTTT.

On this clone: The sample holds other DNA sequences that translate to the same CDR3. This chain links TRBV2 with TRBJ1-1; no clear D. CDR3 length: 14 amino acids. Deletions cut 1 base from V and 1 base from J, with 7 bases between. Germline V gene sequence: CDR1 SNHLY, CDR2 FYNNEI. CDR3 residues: CASSEDSRNTEAFF. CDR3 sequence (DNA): TGTGCCAGCAGTGAAGACAGCCGGAACACTGAAGCTTTCTTT.